This entry describes one T cell receptor beta chain. Its antigen remains unidentified. The TCR cDNA carried a universal primer site and UMIs from 5'RACE template switching. MiXCR was run by TCRdb on the 5' RACE reads, yielding one entry per CDR3 protein. Of some 340,000 distinct CDR3 sequences detected, roughly 4.3% appear once; the ten largest clones hold approximately 25%. Germline loops: CDR1 SGHTA, CDR2 FQGNSA. Trimming took off 2 bases at V and 0 bases at J, with 8 bases between the two ends. This CDR3 has 15 amino acids. This record belongs to a study of T cells after yellow fever vaccination. Whole-study findings and limits: Across the CD4 and CD8 compartments, a small share of clonotypes was present in both. Most clones from primary vaccination resurfaced after the booster (about 95% CD4, around 90% CD8). Weaker overall was a secondary response that nonetheless peaked faster, on day 5 versus 15.

The clonotype was recovered from a man aged 18-30 years who received the YFV17D yellow fever vaccine. This specimen consisted of PBMCs, obtained 5 days after the yellow fever booster vaccination. The chain has TRBV7-2 and TRBJ1-3, with D unclear. CDR3 DNA sequence: TGTGCCAGCAGCTTATTTTGGTTCTCTGGAAACACCATATATTTT. Translating it yields CASSLFWFSGNTIYF.